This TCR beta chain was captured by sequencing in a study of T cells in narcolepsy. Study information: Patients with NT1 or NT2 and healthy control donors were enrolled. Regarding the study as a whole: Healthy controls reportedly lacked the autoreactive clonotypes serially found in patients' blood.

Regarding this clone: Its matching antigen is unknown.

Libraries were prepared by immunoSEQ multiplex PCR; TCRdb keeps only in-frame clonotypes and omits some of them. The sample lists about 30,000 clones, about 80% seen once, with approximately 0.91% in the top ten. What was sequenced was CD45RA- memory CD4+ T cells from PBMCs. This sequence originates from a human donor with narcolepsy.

The CDR3 region is CASSQEQGAPLHF. In nucleotides, the CDR3 is TGCGCCAGCAGCCAAGAACAGGGTGCACCCCTCCACTTT. The chain links TRBV4-3 to TRBJ1-6, with D possibly TRBD1 on 6 matching bases. V lost 0 bases, J lost 11 bases, and 8 bases lay in between. Germline V CDR1 and CDR2: LGHNA, YSLEER. This CDR3 is 13 amino acids long.